A single T cell receptor beta chain is shown here with its context. The antigen it recognizes is unknown. Base-call qualities are not available, and no considerably larger clone is one nucleotide away. These data come from a study of T cells in Graves' hyperthyroidism and ophthalmopathy (dated by TCRdb to about 2019). Describing the broader study: Peripheral blood samples were taken at initial diagnosis, before any treatment was given. A discovery cohort of around 98 patients, about 40 with Graves' ophthalmopathy and roughly 59 with stable Graves' hyperthyroidism, was used to find distinguishing TCR V-J signatures. Prospective prediction of ophthalmopathy was tested in an independent validation cohort consisting of roughly 19 hyperthyroidism patients and approximately 16 patients who later progressed to ophthalmopathy. For training and testing, the 100 patients in the discovery cohort were randomly divided in a 7:3 ratio. In addition, the study compared T-cell repertoires in thyroid tissue and in blood from about 6 Graves' hyperthyroidism patients. Once sampling was done, hyperthyroidism patients were given methimazole at a starting dose of 30 mg daily, whereas ophthalmopathy patients were given high-dose intravenous methylprednisolone. The paper describes TCR Vbeta CDR3 sequencing of 120 to 150 peripheral blood samples, made up of some 42 ophthalmopathy patients, roughly 75 hyperthyroidism patients and roughly 17 progressor patients.

From the cysteine through the phenylalanine, the CDR3 covers 17 amino acids. Only the CDR3 part of the read is kept: 51 bases, read in frame from the first base. The germline V gene (reference sequence) yields MNHEY for CDR1 and SMNVEV for CDR2. Trimmed from V: 5 bases; trimmed from J: 6 bases; junction bases lacking a gene match: 13. The TCR beta CDR3 regions were amplified from RNA transcripts. The TCR CDR3 was subjected to a first round of RT-PCR using the HTBI primer set and the Qiagen OneStep RT-PCR kit. The libraries were constructed in a second round of multiplex PCR and then size-selected and purified. The libraries were sequenced on an Illumina HiSeq2000 using paired-end 100 bp reads. In the authors' own workflow: SOAPnuke was used to process the raw data, removing reads that contained adapters or uncalled bases, had a mean Phred below 15, or lacked an exact match to the constant primer or identifier. High-quality paired reads were merged using COPE v1.2.5, and each unique nucleotide sequence was defined as a clonotype. MiTCR v1.1 was used to align clonotypes to the IMGT TRBV, TRBD and TRBJ reference segments. Only V-J combinations with frequency above 0.0001, covering 99% to 99.2% of repertoires, were analysed. The TCS score was defined as F50 (clonal expansion) divided by E x V (chaos), with BLOSUM62-based TCRdist calculated between CDR3 peptides within each V-J. Welch's t-statistics and random forest reduced around 510 V-J features to 10 to 15, which were used in a naive Bayes classifier (R e1071). Clones were called with MiXCR by TCRdb after fastp trimmed the public reads at Q25, and only in-frame beta chains were retained. Merged by CDR3 protein, the rows form single entries marked with the most common genes and DNA. The V and J calls here are based on TCRdb, not the publication. The sample yields around 700,000 distinct CDR3 sequences; 18% were counted once. The top ten clonotypes cover approximately 15% of the sample.

Hyperthyroidism patients were newly diagnosed, had a disease duration of under 2 months, and were aged 18 to 65 years. Exclusion was applied to patients with uncontrolled infections, other autoimmune diseases, pregnancy or lactation. Diagnoses were based on clinical symptoms, serum thyroxine and TRAb, thyroid ultrasound and orbital computed tomography. Blood from progressor patients was collected at the time of first diagnosis with hyperthyroidism, before any ophthalmopathy symptoms had appeared. PBMCs were separated from 8 to 10 ml of fresh peripheral blood using Ficoll-Paque density gradient centrifugation. Progressor patients were first diagnosed with Graves' hyperthyroidism and then developed ophthalmopathy during follow-up. Trizol reagent was used to extract total RNA, and RNA quality was then checked on an Agilent 2100 Bioanalyzer. Results and caveats for the whole study, not just this receptor: In cross-validation, a model built on a 13 V-J signature told ophthalmopathy apart from stable hyperthyroidism with approximately 90% sensitivity and approximately 81% specificity, and in testing the same model reached 80%/75%. Most expanded thyroid clonotypes (frequency above 0.001) were also detected in blood, suggesting blood repertoires may reflect thyroid immune responses. During validation, the model predicted progression to ophthalmopathy a median of about 6.5 months ahead of onset, with almost 71% sensitivity and 72.22% specificity. No statistical method was used to set the sample size in advance, and investigators knew the group allocation.

This chain is built from TRBV27 and TRBJ2-1; 10 bases in the junction line up with TRBD1. The TCR was taken from a woman aged 50 to 60 with Graves' hyperthyroidism that later progressed to Graves' ophthalmopathy. Sequencing used blood. The nucleotide sequence reads TGTGCCAGCAGTCCAATCGACTCCGGGACAGGGGTCAATGAGCAGTTCTTC. Protein translation: CASSPIDSGTGVNEQFF.